The T cell receptor (beta chain) under discussion was sequenced for a study of T cells in Graves' hyperthyroidism and ophthalmopathy. Study in general: It was at initial diagnosis, before any treatment, that peripheral blood was collected.

There were TCR beta CDR3 regions amplified from RNA transcripts. The HTBI primer set was used in a first-round RT-PCR of the TCR CDR3. In TCRdb, the multiplex PCR reads were re-called with MiXCR into one record per CDR3 protein. The sample shows approximately 200,000 distinct CDR3 sequences, around 20% of them seen only once. A patient was excluded if there was uncontrolled infection, other autoimmune disease, pregnancy or lactation. The table lists this clonotype with a count of one. Germline CDR1 and CDR2: SGHTA and FQGNSA. Trimming left V 6 bases short and J 7 bases short, with 19 bases between. The length of the CDR3 is 15 residues.

This sequence was found in a middle-aged man with Graves' hyperthyroidism. What was sequenced was blood. The chain is built from TRBV7-2 and TRBJ2-1; D is tentatively TRBD1 or TRBD2 (5 bases each). The CDR3 DNA reads as TGTGCCAGCAGGGGGAAGTGGTCGGGGCCGAATGAGCAGTTCTTC. Translation gives CASRGKWSGPNEQFF.